The clone carrying this T cell receptor (beta chain) showed up just a few times. Its antigen is currently unknown. Repertoires were generated with immunoSEQ multiplex PCR, while TCRdb's copy carries only in-frame clones and drops some. The repertoire consists of 25,000 to 30,000 clones, none detected only once. The sample comes from a study of T cell clonality in common variable immunodeficiency. Study results and caveats: Common variable immunodeficiency TCR beta sequences reportedly had fewer deletions and N-nucleotide insertions.

The clonotype was recovered from a human donor with common variable immunodeficiency. Sequencing used peripheral blood mononuclear cells.

The covered CDR3 bases are TGTGCCTGGAGTGGCCAACTAAATGAAAAA. Its protein is CAWSGQLNEK. The CDR3 in full is CAWSGQLNEKLFF. This chain links TRBV30 with TRBJ1-4; D is ambiguous. The read ends 3 residues early relative to the CDR3; the germline J gene fills the gap. The CDR3 runs to 13 residues. Trimming stripped 1 base from V and 5 bases from J, with 8 bases between. Germline CDR1 is GTSNPN and CDR2 is SVGIG (reference sequence).